Listed below are T cell receptor beta chains from one sample, sequenced in a study of OX40 agonist ivuxolimab in advanced cancers. Data came from immunoSEQ multiplex PCR; TCRdb stores just in-frame clones and leaves some out. The sample carries fewer than 95,000 clones, 80% to 95% recorded once. The sequencing used CD4+ or CD8+ T cells sorted from blood, collected in a trial of the OX40 agonist ivuxolimab. These receptors originate from an adult with an advanced solid tumor such as melanoma, head and neck, liver or kidney cancer. CDR3s leave out the opening cysteine and the closing phenylalanine or tryptophan.

j_call: TRBJ2-1
v_call: TRBV6-6
cdr3_aa: ASKEAGGYEQF

j_call: TRBJ2-5
v_call: TRBV5-1
cdr3_aa: ASNRQGAAEQETQY

j_call: TRBJ2-1
v_call: TRBV7-6
cdr3_aa: ASSPGHPAGEQF

j_call: TRBJ2-3
v_call: TRBV13
cdr3_aa: ASSLPGGGTDTQY

j_call: TRBJ1-5
v_call: TRBV27
cdr3_aa: ARWDLQADQPQH

j_call: TRBJ2-5
v_call: TRBV2
cdr3_aa: ASGQGRETQY

j_call: TRBJ2-3
v_call: TRBV9
cdr3_aa: ASSVYTDTQY

j_call: TRBJ2-7
v_call: TRBV7-8
cdr3_aa: ASSQGTVNEQY

j_call: TRBJ2-7
v_call: TRBV7-2
cdr3_aa: ASSWNLAGGSFSYEQY

j_call: TRBJ1-1
v_call: TRBV6-5
cdr3_aa: ASSQQGGETEAF

j_call: TRBJ2-1
v_call: TRBV7-2
cdr3_aa: ASSRGTGVYNEQF

j_call: TRBJ2-3
v_call: TRBV6-1
cdr3_aa: ASISGSTDTQY

j_call: TRBJ1-2
v_call: TRBV27
cdr3_aa: ASKGVGNGYT

j_call: TRBJ2-1
v_call: TRBV27
cdr3_aa: ASRIAGPYNEQF

j_call: TRBJ2-7
v_call: TRBV2
cdr3_aa: ASSTRVWTRQEQY

j_call: TRBJ2-1
v_call: TRBV11-3
cdr3_aa: ASSSGSPFRNEQF

j_call: TRBJ1-1
v_call: TRBV7-2
cdr3_aa: ASSLAGGVTEAF

j_call: TRBJ1-5
v_call: TRBV5-6
cdr3_aa: ASSLLGGSNQPQH

j_call: TRBJ2-7
v_call: TRBV2
cdr3_aa: ASSEVSWGGEQY

j_call: TRBJ2-7
v_call: TRBV7-9
cdr3_aa: ASSFGGEAYEQY

j_call: TRBJ2-7
v_call: TRBV9
cdr3_aa: ASSPGQGTYEQY

j_call: TRBJ2-7
v_call: TRBV13
cdr3_aa: ASSLGQGAPYEQY

j_call: TRBJ1-3
v_call: TRBV5-4
cdr3_aa: ASSFYAEDTIY

j_call: TRBJ2-5
v_call: TRBV4-2
cdr3_aa: ASSLNGYTVQGETQY

j_call: TRBJ2-1
v_call: TRBV4-1
cdr3_aa: ASSQGGAGYPTVEQF

j_call: TRBJ2-1
v_call: TRBV28
cdr3_aa: ASSPLLGGRASEQF

j_call: TRBJ1-1
v_call: TRBV19
cdr3_aa: ASSISGLGAF

j_call: TRBJ1-4
v_call: TRBV5-1
cdr3_aa: ASSSGTANNEKLF

j_call: TRBJ2-1
v_call: TRBV14
cdr3_aa: ASSPLRGPDNEQF

j_call: TRBJ1-5
v_call: TRBV19
cdr3_aa: ASTLNPRGYNQPQH

j_call: TRBJ2-2
v_call: TRBV4-2
cdr3_aa: ASSPRDRSSGELF

j_call: TRBJ2-7
v_call: TRBV4-1
cdr3_aa: ASSRPTGGLSYEQY

j_call: TRBJ2-3
v_call: TRBV7-9
cdr3_aa: ASSAVADTQY

j_call: TRBJ2-3
v_call: TRBV6-4
cdr3_aa: ASSETSGNSDTQY

j_call: TRBJ2-7
v_call: TRBV11-3
cdr3_aa: ASELTPYEQY

j_call: TRBJ1-5
v_call: TRBV30
cdr3_aa: AWSTGGGNQPQH

j_call: TRBJ2-3
v_call: TRBV11-3
cdr3_aa: ASSADLGTQY

j_call: TRBJ2-5
v_call: TRBV30
cdr3_aa: AWSSGSQETQY

j_call: TRBJ2-3
v_call: TRBV18
cdr3_aa: ASSPTSTGVTDTQY

j_call: TRBJ2-1
v_call: TRBV6-1
cdr3_aa: ASSHDRSGEQF

j_call: TRBJ2-5
v_call: TRBV28
cdr3_aa: ASISGPLETQY

j_call: TRBJ1-5
v_call: TRBV7-3
cdr3_aa: ASSQMIRVRNQPQH

j_call: TRBJ2-2
v_call: TRBV10-3
cdr3_aa: AISGQAGGPGTGELF

j_call: TRBJ2-1
v_call: TRBV19
cdr3_aa: ASSTGPGLVNEQF

j_call: .
v_call: TRBV7-9
cdr3_aa: ASSSQDYEQY

j_call: TRBJ2-5
v_call: TRBV6-5
cdr3_aa: ASSYSFRGDETQY

j_call: TRBJ1-2
v_call: TRBV9
cdr3_aa: ASSSSNYGYT

j_call: TRBJ1-6
v_call: TRBV4-1
cdr3_aa: ASSRGGGLDNSPLH

j_call: TRBJ1-4
v_call: TRBV2
cdr3_aa: ASRNGPVNEKLF

j_call: TRBJ1-1
v_call: TRBV28
cdr3_aa: ASSPGTPPVAF

j_call: TRBJ2-3
v_call: TRBV7-9
cdr3_aa: ASSYAGRRLGDTQY

j_call: TRBJ1-1
v_call: TRBV18
cdr3_aa: ASSPQSGADTEAF

j_call: TRBJ2-3
v_call: TRBV29-1
cdr3_aa: SVRGGVADTQY

j_call: TRBJ2-3
v_call: TRBV11-1
cdr3_aa: ASSPRLIVAGVQVTQY